These 28 T cell receptor beta chains originate from one sample sequenced in a study of blood T cell repertoires in COVID-19. Assay used: immunoSEQ multiplex PCR; TCRdb lists only in-frame clones, some missing. The sample records about 160,000 clones, approximately 82% being singletons. Sequencing used peripheral blood. The receptors shown here come from a woman between 40 and 55 years old with COVID-19, enrolled during active disease.

The genes are TRBV5-1 and TRBJ2-1, with TRBD2 identical over 8 bases. Trimming removed 1 base from V and 6 bases from J; junction bases left unmatched: 3. The CDR3 is 14 residues long. Germline V gene data show CDR1 as SGHRS and CDR2 as YFSETQ. The CDR3 nucleotides are TGCGCCAGCAGCTTGAGCGGGAGCCCCAATGAGCAGTTCTTC. This translates into CASSLSGSPNEQFF.

The V and J genes are TRBV18 and TRBJ2-1, with 11 bases matching TRBD2. Trimming removed 7 bases from V and 3 bases from J; junction bases left unmatched: 5. Germline V gene lookup returns CDR1 KGHSH and CDR2 LQKENI. The CDR3 spans 15 residues. CDR3 nucleotides: TGTGCCAGCTACCCGGGACTAGCGGTCTACAATGAGCAGTTCTTC. This translates into CASYPGLAVYNEQFF.

This chain uses TRBV4-1 with TRBJ2-3, with 8 bases that match TRBD1. CDR1 and CDR2 (germline): MGHRA, YSYEKL. J lost 6 bases, V lost 1 base, and 12 bases had no gene match. This CDR3 has 17 residues. The CDR3 is CASSQVRKPGGADTQYF. The CDR3 DNA sequence: TGCGCCAGCAGCCAAGTTAGAAAGCCAGGGGGCGCGGATACGCAGTATTTT.

The chain links TRBV7-2 to TRBJ1-2; 9 bases agree with TRBD1. The CDR3 sequence is 14 residues long. Looked up from germline, CDR1 is SGHTA and CDR2 is FQGNSA. J was trimmed by 3 bases and V by 3 bases; bases with no gene match: 2. CDR3 nucleotides: TGTGCCAGCAGCTTCACAGGGGGCGACTATGGCTACACCTTC. This gives the protein CASSFTGGDYGYTF.

The chain recombines TRBV5-6 with TRBJ2-3; 12 nucleotides match TRBD2. CDR3 length: 16 residues. In germline, CDR1 is SGHDT, CDR2 YYEEEE. The trim removed 7 bases at V and 5 bases at J, leaving 11 bases unmatched. The CDR3 loop is CASQELAGGFVDTQYF. CDR3 DNA sequence: TGTGCCAGCCAAGAACTAGCGGGGGGATTCGTAGATACGCAGTATTTT.

J is TRBJ2-1 and V is TRBV28, with TRBD1 as a possible D gene (6 bases). This CDR3 has 14 amino acids. Trimming removed 3 bases from V and 8 bases from J, with 14 bases in between. Germline V gene lookup returns CDR1 MDHEN and CDR2 SYDVKM. The CDR3 spells CASSLADNRDEQFF. In nucleotides, the CDR3 is TGTGCCAGCAGTTTGGCGGATAACAGGGATGAGCAGTTCTTC.

The V call is TRBV11-2, the J call TRBJ2-1; 7 bases map to TRBD1. There are 14 residues in the CDR3. Germline V gene data show CDR1 as SGHAT and CDR2 as FQNNGV. The V and J ends lost 5 bases and 4 bases, in that order; junction bases with no gene match: 5. The CDR3 spells CASSRGQVYNEQFF. DNA of the CDR3: TGTGCCAGCAGCCGAGGACAGGTTTACAATGAGCAGTTCTTC.

The chain joins TRBV13 to TRBJ2-5; 8 bases line up with TRBD1. Germline V lookup: CDR1 PRHDT, CDR2 FYEKMQ (reference sequence). After removal of 5 bases from V and 3 bases from J, the junction contained 5 bases not matched to a gene. The CDR3 loop spans 14 amino acids. DNA for the CDR3: TGTGCCAGCAGCCTACTACAGGGGGAAGAGACCCAGTACTTC. Its protein product is CASSLLQGEETQYF.

This rearrangement joins TRBV28 to TRBJ2-5, with 11 bases fitting TRBD2. This CDR3 is 14 amino acids long. Germline lookup yields CDR1 MDHEN and CDR2 SYDVKM. After removal of 1 base from V and 6 bases from J, the junction contained 1 base not matched to a gene. The CDR3 bases are TGTGCCAGCAGTTTATTAGCGGGAGGGAAGACCCAGTACTTC. Translating gives CASSLLAGGKTQYF. Full variable domain (missing parts from reference TRBV28 and TRBJ2-5): DVKVTQSSRYLVKRTGEKVFLECVQDMDHENMFWYRQDPGLGLRLIYFSYDVKMKEKGDIPEGYSVSREKKERFSLILESASTNQTSMYLCASSLLAGGKTQYFGPGTRLLVL.

In this sample, this clone turned up a few times. J is TRBJ2-7 and V is TRBV29-1; weak D call: TRBD2 (6 bases). The CDR3 is 12 amino acids. Germline loops: CDR1 SQVTM, CDR2 ANQGSEA. Deletions cut 1 base from V and 7 bases from J, with 11 bases between. In DNA form, the CDR3 reads TGCAGCGTTGAAGTGGAGGGGTATGAGCAGTACTTC. This sequence encodes CSVEVEGYEQYF.

The chain couples TRBV30 to TRBJ2-7, with D unresolved. The CDR3 is made up of 12 amino acids. Germline V gives CDR1 GTSNPN, CDR2 SVGIG (reference sequence). Trimming left V 2 bases short and J 3 bases short, with 8 bases between. The CDR3: CAWSRQDYEQYF. CDR3 in DNA: TGTGCCTGGAGTCGTCAGGACTACGAGCAGTACTTC.

This chain joins TRBV2 and TRBJ1-1, with TRBD1 matching 8 bases. There are 16 residues in the CDR3. Germline V CDR1 and CDR2: SNHLY, FYNNEI. V lost 10 bases to trimming and J lost 3 bases; unmatched junction nucleotides: 16. CDR3 bases: TGTGCCACAAATTTGGACAGGGTGTATGGGTACACTGAAGCTTTCTTT. Its protein is CATNLDRVYGYTEAFF.

This chain connects TRBV5-4 to TRBJ1-4; D uncertain. Germline assignment: CDR1 SGHNT and CDR2 YYREEE (reference sequence). The germline V and J ends were trimmed by 5 bases and 5 bases, with 16 bases remaining between them. The CDR3 runs 15 residues. The DNA for the CDR3 is TGTGCCAGCAGTTACGAGGGTGGAGGGAATGAAAAACTGTTTTTT. Translated, it gives CASSYEGGGNEKLFF.

V gene TRBV7-9 combines with J gene TRBJ1-5; no clear D. Germline assignment: CDR1 SEHNR and CDR2 FQNEAQ (reference sequence). V was trimmed by 2 bases and J by 4 bases, leaving 6 bases between them. The CDR3 consists of 13 residues. The CDR3 protein is CASSLPGNQPQHF. Written as DNA, the CDR3 is TGTGCCAGCAGCTTACCAGGAAATCAGCCCCAGCATTTT.

This sequence joins TRBV4-2 and TRBJ1-2; weak D call: TRBD1 (6 bases). The CDR3 extends over 14 amino acids. The germline V gene encodes CDR1 LGHNA and CDR2 YNFKEQ. V gave up 1 base and J gave up 7 bases, with 13 bases separating them. The CDR3 DNA is TGTGCCAGCAGCCAAGTCGCAGGGGAGGGTGGCTACACCTTC. As protein: CASSQVAGEGGYTF.

This clone has ten or more counts. V is TRBV5-4 and J is TRBJ1-1, with TRBD1 identical over 7 bases. V shed 4 bases and J 8 bases; nucleotides not matched to a gene: 5. This CDR3 is built from 12 residues. Germline CDR1 SGHNT, CDR2 YYREEE (reference sequence). The CDR3 DNA is TGTGCCAGCAGCCAGGACAGGAGGGAAGCTTTCTTT. Its translation: CASSQDRREAFF. The whole variable domain, remainder taken from reference TRBV5-4 and TRBJ1-1, is ETGVTQSPTHLIKTRGQQVTLRCSSQSGHNTVSWYQQALGQGPQFIFQYYREEENGRGNFPPRFSGLQFPNYSSELNVNALELDDSALYLCASSQDRREAFFGQGTRLTVV.

As to this clone: The sample has other DNA sequences that encode this CDR3 too. The chain has TRBV18 and TRBJ1-1, with D hard to call. V shed 2 bases and J shed 2 bases, with 9 bases lying between them. The CDR3 contains 14 residues. Germline CDR1 reads KGHSH; CDR2 reads LQKENI. The CDR3 DNA is TGTGCCAGCTCACCAGATCGAGCTAACACTGAAGCTTTCTTT. This gives the protein CASSPDRANTEAFF.

J is TRBJ2-7 and V is TRBV7-8, with D unresolved. Trimming cost V 5 bases and J 6 bases, with 11 bases left between them. This CDR3 is built from 12 residues. Germline CDR1 and CDR2: SGHVS and FQNEAQ. In DNA form, the CDR3 reads TGTGCCAGCAGCCCCTTGTCCGGCGAGCAGTACGTC. This sequence encodes CASSPLSGEQYV.

This clone has a single count. This sequence joins TRBV27 and TRBJ2-5, with 12 bases lining up with TRBD2. Germline V gives CDR1 MNHEY, CDR2 SMNVEV (reference sequence). CDR3 length equals 17 residues. After removal of 5 bases from V and 2 bases from J, the junction contained 9 bases not matched to a gene. The CDR3 sequence: CASSNSGLAGRQETQYF. Here the CDR3 DNA reads TGTGCCAGCAGTAACAGCGGACTAGCGGGACGACAAGAGACCCAGTACTTC.

This clone was observed a few times. This chain uses TRBV2 with TRBJ1-2; D remains ambiguous. Trimming cost V 7 bases and J 8 bases, with 17 bases left between them. CDR1 is SNHLY, CDR2 FYNNEI, per germline. CDR3 size: 13 residues. CDR3: CASTHPRQRGYTF. CDR3 bases: TGTGCCAGCACCCATCCCAGGCAGCGGGGCTACACCTTC.

The sample holds one count of this clone. This chain connects TRBV9 to TRBJ2-1; 8 bases are shared with TRBD1. V trimming: 2 bases; J trimming: 10 bases; junction bases outside the gene matches: 5. The CDR3 runs 13 residues. CDR1 is SGDLS, CDR2 YYNGEE, per germline. This CDR3 reads CASSVSDRGEQFF. In DNA, the CDR3 is TGTGCCAGCAGCGTTAGCGACAGGGGAGAGCAGTTCTTC.

The V call is TRBV30, the J call TRBJ2-7; TRBD1 might be the D (6 bases). V lost 3 bases to trimming and J lost 5 bases, with 11 bases between them. The germline gives CDR1 GTSNPN, CDR2 SVGIG (reference sequence). The CDR3 consists of 12 residues. The CDR3 region is CAWRTGPHEQYF. In DNA, the CDR3 is TGTGCCTGGAGAACAGGGCCCCACGAGCAGTACTTC.

The gene calls are TRBV5-8 and TRBJ1-3; D is ambiguous. Per germline, CDR1 SGHTS and CDR2 YDEGEE. The CDR3 is made up of 14 amino acids. V gave up 0 bases and J gave up 0 bases, with 4 bases separating them. The CDR3 DNA sequence: TGTGCCAGCAGCTTGGATATCTCTGGAAACACCATATATTTT. This translates into CASSLDISGNTIYF.

The J gene is TRBJ2-1, the V gene TRBV7-3; 10 bases are shared with TRBD1. CDR1 SGHTA and CDR2 FQGTGA come from the germline V gene. This CDR3 region has 17 residues. V shed 6 bases, J shed 0 bases, and the junction held 8 bases outside the gene matches. The CDR3 spells CASRSLRDRGSYNEQFF. The CDR3 nucleotides read TGTGCCAGCAGATCTCTCCGGGACAGGGGCTCCTACAATGAGCAGTTCTTC. The full variable domain, completed using reference TRBV7-3 and TRBJ2-1, is GAGVSQTPSNKVTEKGKYVELRCDPISGHTALYWYRQSLGQGPEFLIYFQGTGAADDSGLPNDRFFAVRPEGSVSTLKIQRTERGDSAVYLCASRSLRDRGSYNEQFFGPGTRLTVL.

This clone was counted many times. The J gene is TRBJ1-2, the V gene TRBV29-1; 7 nucleotides match TRBD1. This CDR3 comprises 11 residues. Germline-derived CDR1 and CDR2 are SQVTM and ANQGSEA. V shed 7 bases and J 6 bases; nucleotides not matched to a gene: 5. CDR3 sequence reads: CSAIQGNGYTF. DNA of the CDR3: TGCAGCGCCATACAGGGGAATGGCTACACCTTC. The variable domain in full, completed from reference TRBV29-1 and TRBJ1-2, reads SAVISQKPSRDICQRGTSLTIQCQVDSQVTMMFWYRQQPGQSLTLIATANQGSEATYESGFVIDKFPISRPNLTFSTLTVSNMSPEDSSIYLCSAIQGNGYTFGSGTRLTVV.

V is TRBV19 and J is TRBJ2-2; TRBD1 matches at 8 bases. The CDR3 spans 14 residues. Germline CDR1 reads LNHDA; CDR2 reads SQIVND (reference sequence). Trimming took 10 bases from V and 4 from J; bases not matched to a gene: 8. CDR3 amino acids: CATSTGVGTGELFF. DNA of the CDR3: TGTGCCACTTCGACAGGGGTAGGCACCGGGGAGCTGTTTTTT. Full variable domain (remainder filled in from reference TRBV19 and TRBJ2-2): DGGITQSPKYLFRKEGQNVTLSCEQNLNHDAMYWYRQDPGQGLRLIYYSQIVNDFQKGDIAEGYSVSREKKESFPLTVTSAQKNPTAFYLCATSTGVGTGELFFGEGSRLTVL.

The chain couples TRBV2 to TRBJ2-2, with D possibly matching TRBD2 (5 bases). This CDR3 is built from 13 residues. CDR1 and CDR2 from the germline V gene are SNHLY and FYNNEI. V dropped 6 bases and J dropped 3 bases, with 8 bases sitting between them. CDR3 in DNA: TGTGCCAGCAGACCGGAGGACACCGGGGAGCTGTTTTTT. As protein: CASRPEDTGELFF.

V gene TRBV7-8 combines with J gene TRBJ2-3; 9 bases map to TRBD1. The ends lost 5 bases at V and 3 bases at J; junction bases unmatched: 9. CDR1 SGHVS and CDR2 FQNEAQ come from the germline V gene. The CDR3 is made up of 16 amino acids. The CDR3 region has the DNA TGTGCCAGCAGCATGAGTGCACAGGGGGCGACAGATACGCAGTATTTT. Its protein is CASSMSAQGATDTQYF.